What follows are 4 T cell receptor beta chains derived from one specimen sequenced in a study of blood T cell repertoires in COVID-19. The repertoire was sequenced with immunoSEQ multiplex PCR; TCRdb's copy has only in-frame clones and lacks some. This sample carries roughly 97,000 clones, about 89% of them seen once, and the ten largest clones take about 5.1%. Source material: peripheral blood. These TCRs come from a human donor in a cohort sampled during active COVID-19.

The chain employs TRBV12-3 or TRBV12-4 and TRBJ2-1, with D uncertain. Trimming removed 6 bases from V and 9 bases from J, with 15 bases in between. The CDR3 sequence is 13 residues long. CDR3 residues: CASRASRPGEQFF. CDR3 bases: TGTGCCAGCAGGGCGTCACGGCCGGGTGAGCAGTTCTTC.

This chain joins TRBV7-2 and TRBJ2-7, with 8 bases fitting TRBD1. Losses at the gene ends were 5 bases for V and 3 bases for J; bases not matched to a gene: 9. The germline V gene encodes CDR1 SGHTA and CDR2 FQGNSA. The CDR3 spans 15 residues. CDR3 protein: CASSPRNRGSYEQYF. The CDR3 DNA is TGTGCCAGCAGCCCTAGGAACAGGGGGAGCTACGAGCAGTACTTC.

This rearrangement joins TRBV28 to TRBJ2-7; 9 bases fit TRBD1. Germline V gene data show CDR1 as MDHEN and CDR2 as SYDVKM. This CDR3 has 16 residues. The trim removed 5 bases at V and 7 bases at J, leaving 15 bases unmatched. The CDR3 nucleotides read TGTGCCAGCAGTGCTCCTCCGGGACAGGGTACGTTTGAGCAGTACTTC. This codes for CASSAPPGQGTFEQYF.

The chain uses TRBV3-1 (or the pseudogene TRBV3-2) and TRBJ2-1; 8 positions match TRBD2. The CDR3 is 15 residues long. CDR1 is LGHDT, CDR2 YNNKEL, per germline (reference sequence). The V gene end was trimmed by 3 bases and the J gene end by 7 bases; junction bases not matched to a gene: 8. The CDR3 nucleotides read TGTGCCAGCAGCCATCGGAGCGGGAGCCAAAATGAGCAGTTCTTC. Protein product: CASSHRSGSQNEQFF.